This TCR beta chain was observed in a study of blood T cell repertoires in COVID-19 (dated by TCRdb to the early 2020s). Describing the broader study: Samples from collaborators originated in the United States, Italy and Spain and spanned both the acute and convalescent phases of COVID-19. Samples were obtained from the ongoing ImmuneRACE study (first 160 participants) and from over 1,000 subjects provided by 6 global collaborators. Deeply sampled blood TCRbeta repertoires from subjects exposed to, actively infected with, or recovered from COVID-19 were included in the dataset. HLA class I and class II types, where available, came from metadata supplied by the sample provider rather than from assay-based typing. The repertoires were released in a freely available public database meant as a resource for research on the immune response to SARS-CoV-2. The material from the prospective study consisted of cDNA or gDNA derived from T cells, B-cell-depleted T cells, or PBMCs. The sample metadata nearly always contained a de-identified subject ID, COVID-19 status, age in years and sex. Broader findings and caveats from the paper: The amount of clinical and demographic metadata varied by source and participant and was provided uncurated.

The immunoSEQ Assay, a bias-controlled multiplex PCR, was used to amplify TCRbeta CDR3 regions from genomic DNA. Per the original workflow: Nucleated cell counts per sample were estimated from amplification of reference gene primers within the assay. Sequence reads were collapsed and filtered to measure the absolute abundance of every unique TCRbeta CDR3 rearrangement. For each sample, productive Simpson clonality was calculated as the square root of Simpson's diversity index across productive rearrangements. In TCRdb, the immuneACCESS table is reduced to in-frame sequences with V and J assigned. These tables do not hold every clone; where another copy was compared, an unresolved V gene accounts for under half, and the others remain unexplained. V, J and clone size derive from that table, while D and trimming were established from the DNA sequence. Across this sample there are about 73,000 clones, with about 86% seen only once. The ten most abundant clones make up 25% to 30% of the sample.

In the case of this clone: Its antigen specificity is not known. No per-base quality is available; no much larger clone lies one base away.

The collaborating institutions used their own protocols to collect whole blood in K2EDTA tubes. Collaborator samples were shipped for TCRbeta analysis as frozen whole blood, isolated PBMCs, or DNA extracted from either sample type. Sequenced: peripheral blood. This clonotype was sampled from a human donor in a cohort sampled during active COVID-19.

The nucleotides are TGTGCCAGCAGCCAGGGACAGGGAGCTTTCTTT. It encodes CASSQGQGAFF. This chain is built from TRBV5-6 and TRBJ1-1, with 9 bases aligning to TRBD1. From the germline V gene, CDR1 is SGHDT and CDR2 is YYEEEE. The CDR3 goes from the cysteine to the phenylalanine over 11 residues. The read is trimmed to its CDR3 DNA, 33 bases read in frame from base 1. For this chain, trimming is 4 bases at the V end and 10 bases at the J end, and the number of junction bases without a gene match is 2. Beyond the CDR3, the reference TRBV5-6 and TRBJ1-1 genes provide the residues; the full variable domain reads: DAGVTQSPTHLIKTRGQQVTLRCSPKSGHDTVSWYQQALGQGPQFIFQYYEEEERQRGNFPDRFSGHQFPNYSSELNVNALLLGDSALYLCASSQGQGAFFGQGTRLTVV.